This T cell receptor (beta chain) came from a study of T cell changes during pregnancy in multiple sclerosis. Germline CDR1 and CDR2: MNHEY and SVGAGI. The CDR3 contains 15 residues. V shed 2 bases and J shed 2 bases, with 13 bases lying between them. Clones were read by immunoSEQ multiplex PCR, and TCRdb kept only the in-frame ones, dropping some. The table records about 110,000 clones, about 90% of them present only once. V gene TRBV6-5 combines with J gene TRBJ2-7, with D possibly matching TRBD1 (5 bases). The specimen was peripheral blood, collected in the third trimester of pregnancy. This receptor was obtained from a female donor in good health, enrolled as a control in a pregnancy study. CDR3 sequence: CASSYSYRQTYEQYF. The DNA of the CDR3 is TGTGCCAGCAGTTACAGTTATCGACAGACCTACGAGCAGTACTTC.